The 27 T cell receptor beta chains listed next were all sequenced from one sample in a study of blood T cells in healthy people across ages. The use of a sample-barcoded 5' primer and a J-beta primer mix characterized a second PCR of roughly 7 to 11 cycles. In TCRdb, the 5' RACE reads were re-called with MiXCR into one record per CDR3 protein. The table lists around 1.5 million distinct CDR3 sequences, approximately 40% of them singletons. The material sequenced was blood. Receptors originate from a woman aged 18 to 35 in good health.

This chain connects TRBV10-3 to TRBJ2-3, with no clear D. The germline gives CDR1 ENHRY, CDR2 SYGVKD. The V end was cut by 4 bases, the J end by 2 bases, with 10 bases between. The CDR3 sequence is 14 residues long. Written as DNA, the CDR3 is TGTGCCATCAGTGCCCAGGTTTCCACAGATACGCAGTATTTT. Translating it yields CAISAQVSTDTQYF.

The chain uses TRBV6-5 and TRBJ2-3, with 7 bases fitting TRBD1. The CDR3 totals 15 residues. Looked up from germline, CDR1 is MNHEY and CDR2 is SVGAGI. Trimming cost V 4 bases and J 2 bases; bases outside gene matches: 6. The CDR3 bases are TGTGCCAGCAGTTGGGTCGGGACAGACACAGATACGCAGTATTTT. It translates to CASSWVGTDTDTQYF.

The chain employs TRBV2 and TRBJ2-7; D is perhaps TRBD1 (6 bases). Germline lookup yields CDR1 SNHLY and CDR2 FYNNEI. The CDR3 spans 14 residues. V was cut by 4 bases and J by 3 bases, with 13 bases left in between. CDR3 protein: CASSAQGRNYEQYF. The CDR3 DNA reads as TGTGCCAGCAGTGCACAGGGACGGAACTACGAGCAGTACTTC.

DNA of the CDR3: TGCAGTGCTAGAGGGGGCGCAAGCACTGAAGCTTTCTTT. Amino acids: CSARGGASTEAFF. This chain links TRBV20-1 with TRBJ1-1; D might be TRBD1 (5 bases). Trimming cost V 1 base and J 4 bases, with 10 bases left between them. This CDR3 is 13 amino acids long. Germline CDR1 is DFQATT and CDR2 is SNEGSKA (reference sequence).

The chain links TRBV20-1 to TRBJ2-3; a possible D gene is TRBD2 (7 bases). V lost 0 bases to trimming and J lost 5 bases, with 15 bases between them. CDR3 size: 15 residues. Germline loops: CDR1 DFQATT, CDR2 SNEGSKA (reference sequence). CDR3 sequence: CSARDAGEGEDTQYF. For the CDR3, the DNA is TGCAGTGCTAGAGATGCGGGAGAGGGGGAAGATACGCAGTATTTT.

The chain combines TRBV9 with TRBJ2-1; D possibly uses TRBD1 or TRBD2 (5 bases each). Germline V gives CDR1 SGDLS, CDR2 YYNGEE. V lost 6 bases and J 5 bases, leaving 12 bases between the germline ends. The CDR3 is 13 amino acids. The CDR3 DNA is TGTGCCAGCAACCGGGACGGGAACAATGAGCAGTTCTTC. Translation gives CASNRDGNNEQFF.

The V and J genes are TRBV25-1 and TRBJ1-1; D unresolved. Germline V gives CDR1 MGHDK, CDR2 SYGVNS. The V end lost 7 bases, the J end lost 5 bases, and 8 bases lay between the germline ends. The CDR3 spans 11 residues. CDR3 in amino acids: CASIGRTEAFF. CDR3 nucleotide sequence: TGTGCCAGCATTGGGAGGACTGAAGCTTTCTTT.

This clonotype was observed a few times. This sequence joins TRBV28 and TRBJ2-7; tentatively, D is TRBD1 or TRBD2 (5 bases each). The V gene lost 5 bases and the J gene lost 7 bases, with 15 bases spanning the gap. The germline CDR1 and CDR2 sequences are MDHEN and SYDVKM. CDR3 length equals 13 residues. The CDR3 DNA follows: TGTGCCAGCAGTGTAGGCTCAGGGAGAGAGCAGTACTTC. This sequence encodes CASSVGSGREQYF.

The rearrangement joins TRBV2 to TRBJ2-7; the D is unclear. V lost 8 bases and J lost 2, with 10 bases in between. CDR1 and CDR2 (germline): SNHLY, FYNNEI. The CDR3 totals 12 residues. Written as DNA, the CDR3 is TGTGCCAGCGCTAAGTCAGCCTACGAGCAGTACTTC. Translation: CASAKSAYEQYF. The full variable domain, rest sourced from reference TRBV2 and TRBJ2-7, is EPEVTQTPSHQVTQMGQEVILRCVPISNHLYFYWYRQILGQKVEFLVSFYNNEISEKSEIFDDQFSVERPDGSNFTLKIRSTKLEDSAMYFCASAKSAYEQYFGPGTRLTVT.

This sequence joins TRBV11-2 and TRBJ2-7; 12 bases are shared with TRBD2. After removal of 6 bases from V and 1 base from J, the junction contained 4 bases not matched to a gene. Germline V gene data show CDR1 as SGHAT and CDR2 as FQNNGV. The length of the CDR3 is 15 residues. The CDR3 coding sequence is TGTGCCAGCAGTCCTAGCGGGAGGGGGTCCTACGAGCAGTACTTC. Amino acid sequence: CASSPSGRGSYEQYF.

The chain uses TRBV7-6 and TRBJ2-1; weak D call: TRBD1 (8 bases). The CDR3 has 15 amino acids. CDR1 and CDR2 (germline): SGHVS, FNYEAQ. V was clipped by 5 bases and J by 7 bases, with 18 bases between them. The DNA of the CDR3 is TGTGCCAGCAGCCGAGAACAGGGGGGGTTGAATGAGCAGTTCTTC. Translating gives CASSREQGGLNEQFF.

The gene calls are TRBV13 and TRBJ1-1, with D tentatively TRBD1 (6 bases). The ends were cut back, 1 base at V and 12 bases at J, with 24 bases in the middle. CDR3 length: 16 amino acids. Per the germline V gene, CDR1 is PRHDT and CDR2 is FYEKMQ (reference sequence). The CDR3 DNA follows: TGTGCCAGCAGCTTAGAAGCGGGGAGGGGGGTTGCCGAAACTTTCTTT. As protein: CASSLEAGRGVAETFF.

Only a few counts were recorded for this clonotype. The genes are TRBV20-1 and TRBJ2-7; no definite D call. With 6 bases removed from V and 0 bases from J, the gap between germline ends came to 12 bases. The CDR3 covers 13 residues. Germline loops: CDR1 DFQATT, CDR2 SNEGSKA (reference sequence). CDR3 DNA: TGCAGTGCACGGGCGGAGAGCTCCTACGAGCAGTACTTC. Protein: CSARAESSYEQYF.

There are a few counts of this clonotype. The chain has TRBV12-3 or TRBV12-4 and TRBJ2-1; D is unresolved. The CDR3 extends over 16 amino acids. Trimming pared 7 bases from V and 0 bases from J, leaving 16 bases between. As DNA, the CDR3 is TGTGCCAGCACCGTAACATCCCTAAGCTCCTACAATGAGCAGTTCTTC. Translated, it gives CASTVTSLSSYNEQFF.

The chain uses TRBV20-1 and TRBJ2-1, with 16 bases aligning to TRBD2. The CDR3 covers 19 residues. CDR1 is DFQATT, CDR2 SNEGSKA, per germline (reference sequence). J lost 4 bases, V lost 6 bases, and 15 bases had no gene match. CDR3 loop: CSANTGTSGGAVIYNEQFF. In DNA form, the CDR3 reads TGCAGTGCAAACACCGGGACTAGCGGGGGGGCCGTAATTTACAATGAGCAGTTCTTC.

CDR3 nucleotides: TGTGCCAGCAGCTTACACGACCTTATGGGTCATGGGCAGTACTTC. This gives the protein CASSLHDLMGHGQYF. The chain recombines TRBV11-2 with TRBJ2-7, with D hard to call. V dropped 2 bases and J dropped 9 bases, with 20 bases sitting between them. This CDR3 has 15 amino acids. The germline CDR1 and CDR2 sequences are SGHAT and FQNNGV.

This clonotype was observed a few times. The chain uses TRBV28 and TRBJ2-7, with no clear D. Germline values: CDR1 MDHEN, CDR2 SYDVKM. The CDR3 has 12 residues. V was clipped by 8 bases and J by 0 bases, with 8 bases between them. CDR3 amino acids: CASVDFSYEQYF. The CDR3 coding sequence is TGTGCCAGCGTAGATTTCTCCTACGAGCAGTACTTC.

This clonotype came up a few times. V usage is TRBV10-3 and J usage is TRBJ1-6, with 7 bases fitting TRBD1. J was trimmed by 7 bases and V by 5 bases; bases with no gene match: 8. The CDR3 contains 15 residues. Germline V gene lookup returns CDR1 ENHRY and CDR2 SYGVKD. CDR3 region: CAISKDTGANSPLHF. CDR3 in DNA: TGTGCCATCAGTAAGGATACAGGGGCGAATTCACCCCTCCACTTT.

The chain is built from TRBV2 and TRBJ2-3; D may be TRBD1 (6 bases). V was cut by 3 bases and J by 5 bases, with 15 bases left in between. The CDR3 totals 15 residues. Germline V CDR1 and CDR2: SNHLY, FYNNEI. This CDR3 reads CASSDQGKVVDTQYF. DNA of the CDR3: TGTGCCAGCAGTGATCAGGGGAAGGTGGTAGATACGCAGTATTTT.

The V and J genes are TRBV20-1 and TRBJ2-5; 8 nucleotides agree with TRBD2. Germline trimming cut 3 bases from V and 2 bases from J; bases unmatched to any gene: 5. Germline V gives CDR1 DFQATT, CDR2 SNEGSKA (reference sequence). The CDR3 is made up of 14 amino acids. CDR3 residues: CSASIAGKQETQYF. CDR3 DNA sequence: TGCAGTGCTAGTATAGCGGGGAAACAAGAGACCCAGTACTTC.

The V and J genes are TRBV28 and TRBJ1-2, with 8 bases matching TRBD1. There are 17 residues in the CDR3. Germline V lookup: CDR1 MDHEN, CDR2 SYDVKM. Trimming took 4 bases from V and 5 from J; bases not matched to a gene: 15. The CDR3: CASSSAGQADAHYGYTF. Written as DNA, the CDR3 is TGTGCCAGCAGTTCCGCGGGACAGGCCGATGCTCATTATGGCTACACCTTC.

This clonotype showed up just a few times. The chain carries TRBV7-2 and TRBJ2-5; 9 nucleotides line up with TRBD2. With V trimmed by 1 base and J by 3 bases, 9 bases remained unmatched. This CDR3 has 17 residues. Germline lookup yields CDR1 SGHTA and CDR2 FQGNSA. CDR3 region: CASSLGVYSGSKETQYF. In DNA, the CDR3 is TGTGCCAGCAGCTTAGGAGTATATAGCGGGAGTAAAGAGACCCAGTACTTC.

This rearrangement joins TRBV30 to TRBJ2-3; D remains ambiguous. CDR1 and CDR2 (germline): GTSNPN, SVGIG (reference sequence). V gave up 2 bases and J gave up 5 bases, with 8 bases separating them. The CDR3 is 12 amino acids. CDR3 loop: CAWSKVGDTQYF. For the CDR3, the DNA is TGTGCCTGGAGTAAAGTGGGAGATACGCAGTATTTT.

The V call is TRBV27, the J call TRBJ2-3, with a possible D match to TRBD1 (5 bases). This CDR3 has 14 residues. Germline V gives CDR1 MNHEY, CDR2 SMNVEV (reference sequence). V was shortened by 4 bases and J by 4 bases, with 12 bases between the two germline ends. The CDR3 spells CASSSDRGADTQYF. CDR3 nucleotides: TGTGCCAGCAGTTCAGACAGAGGCGCAGATACGCAGTATTTT.

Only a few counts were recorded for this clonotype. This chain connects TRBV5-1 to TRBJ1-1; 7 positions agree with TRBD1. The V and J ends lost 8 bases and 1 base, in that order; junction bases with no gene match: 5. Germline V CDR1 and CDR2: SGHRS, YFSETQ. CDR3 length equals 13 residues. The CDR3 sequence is CASEPGGNTEAFF. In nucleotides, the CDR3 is TGCGCCAGTGAACCAGGGGGGAACACTGAAGCTTTCTTT.

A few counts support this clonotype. CDR3 sequence (DNA): TGCGCCAGCAGAACAGGGAGTGCCGATGGCTACACCTTC. Protein sequence: CASRTGSADGYTF. The chain links TRBV4-1 to TRBJ1-2, with D maybe TRBD1 (6 bases). Germline CDR1 and CDR2: MGHRA and YSYEKL. This CDR3 has 13 residues. Trimming pared 6 bases from V and 6 bases from J, leaving 14 bases between.

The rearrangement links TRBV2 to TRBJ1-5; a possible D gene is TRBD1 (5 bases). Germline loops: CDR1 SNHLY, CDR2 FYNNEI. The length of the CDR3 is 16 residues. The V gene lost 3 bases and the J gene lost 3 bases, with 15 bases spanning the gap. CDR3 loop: CASSDGVGLTNQPQHF. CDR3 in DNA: TGTGCCAGCAGTGATGGTGTGGGACTCACCAATCAGCCCCAGCATTTT.